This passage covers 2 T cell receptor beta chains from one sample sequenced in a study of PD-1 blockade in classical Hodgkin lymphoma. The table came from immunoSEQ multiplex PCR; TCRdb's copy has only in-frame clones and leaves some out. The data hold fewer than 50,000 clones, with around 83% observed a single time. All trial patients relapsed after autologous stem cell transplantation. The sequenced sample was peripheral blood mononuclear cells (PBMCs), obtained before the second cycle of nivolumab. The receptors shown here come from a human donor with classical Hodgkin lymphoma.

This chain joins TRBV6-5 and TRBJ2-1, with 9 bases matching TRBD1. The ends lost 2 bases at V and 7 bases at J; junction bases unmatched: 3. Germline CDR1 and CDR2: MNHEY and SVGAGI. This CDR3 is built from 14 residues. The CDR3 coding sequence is TGTGCCAGCAGTTACGGGACAGGGACGAATGAGCAGTTCTTC. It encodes CASSYGTGTNEQFF.

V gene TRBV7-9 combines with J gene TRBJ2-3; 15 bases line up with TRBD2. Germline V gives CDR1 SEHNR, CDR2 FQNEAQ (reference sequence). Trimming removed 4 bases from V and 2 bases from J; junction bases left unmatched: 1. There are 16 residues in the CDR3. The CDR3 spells CASSWTSGRATDTQYF. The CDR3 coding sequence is TGTGCCAGCAGCTGGACTAGCGGGAGGGCCACAGATACGCAGTATTTT.